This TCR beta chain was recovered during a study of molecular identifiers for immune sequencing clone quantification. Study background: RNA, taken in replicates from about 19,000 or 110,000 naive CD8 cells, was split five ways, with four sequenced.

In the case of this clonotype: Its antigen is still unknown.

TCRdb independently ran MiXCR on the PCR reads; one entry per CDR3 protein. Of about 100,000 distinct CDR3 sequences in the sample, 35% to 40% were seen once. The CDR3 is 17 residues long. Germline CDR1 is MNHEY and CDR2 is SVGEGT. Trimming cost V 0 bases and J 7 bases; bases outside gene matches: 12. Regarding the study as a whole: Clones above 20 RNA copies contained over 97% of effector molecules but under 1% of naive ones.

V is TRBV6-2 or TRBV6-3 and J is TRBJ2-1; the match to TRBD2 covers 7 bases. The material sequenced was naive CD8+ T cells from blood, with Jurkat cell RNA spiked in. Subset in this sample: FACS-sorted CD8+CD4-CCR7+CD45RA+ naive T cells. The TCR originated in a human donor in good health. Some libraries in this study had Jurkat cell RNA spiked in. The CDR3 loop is CASSYSKGGSKWNEQFF. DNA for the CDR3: TGTGCCAGCAGTTACTCGAAGGGCGGGAGTAAATGGAATGAGCAGTTCTTC.